This TCR beta chain was profiled in a study of blood T cell repertoires in COVID-19. Seattle cases were enrolled at active infection and followed longitudinally. Original analysis: Amplification of reference gene primers was used by the study to estimate nucleated cell counts. The method was immunoSEQ multiplex PCR; TCRdb's version includes in-frame clones alone and lacks a portion of them. D and trimming come from the DNA, and the V and J calls and clone size come from that table. The data contain tens of thousands of clones, just under 75% of them singletons. V shed 4 bases and J shed 5 bases, with 14 bases lying between them. Germline loops: CDR1 MGHRA, CDR2 YSYEKL. CDR3 length: 15 amino acids. Only one count was recorded for this clone.

The sample consisted of peripheral blood. The clonotype was recovered from a man in his sixties or seventies with COVID-19, enrolled during active disease. V usage is TRBV4-1 and J usage is TRBJ1-4; D remains ambiguous. The CDR3 here is CASSPGRVRNEKLFF. The CDR3 DNA follows: TGCGCCAGCAGCCCGGGAAGAGTACGAAATGAAAAACTGTTTTTT.